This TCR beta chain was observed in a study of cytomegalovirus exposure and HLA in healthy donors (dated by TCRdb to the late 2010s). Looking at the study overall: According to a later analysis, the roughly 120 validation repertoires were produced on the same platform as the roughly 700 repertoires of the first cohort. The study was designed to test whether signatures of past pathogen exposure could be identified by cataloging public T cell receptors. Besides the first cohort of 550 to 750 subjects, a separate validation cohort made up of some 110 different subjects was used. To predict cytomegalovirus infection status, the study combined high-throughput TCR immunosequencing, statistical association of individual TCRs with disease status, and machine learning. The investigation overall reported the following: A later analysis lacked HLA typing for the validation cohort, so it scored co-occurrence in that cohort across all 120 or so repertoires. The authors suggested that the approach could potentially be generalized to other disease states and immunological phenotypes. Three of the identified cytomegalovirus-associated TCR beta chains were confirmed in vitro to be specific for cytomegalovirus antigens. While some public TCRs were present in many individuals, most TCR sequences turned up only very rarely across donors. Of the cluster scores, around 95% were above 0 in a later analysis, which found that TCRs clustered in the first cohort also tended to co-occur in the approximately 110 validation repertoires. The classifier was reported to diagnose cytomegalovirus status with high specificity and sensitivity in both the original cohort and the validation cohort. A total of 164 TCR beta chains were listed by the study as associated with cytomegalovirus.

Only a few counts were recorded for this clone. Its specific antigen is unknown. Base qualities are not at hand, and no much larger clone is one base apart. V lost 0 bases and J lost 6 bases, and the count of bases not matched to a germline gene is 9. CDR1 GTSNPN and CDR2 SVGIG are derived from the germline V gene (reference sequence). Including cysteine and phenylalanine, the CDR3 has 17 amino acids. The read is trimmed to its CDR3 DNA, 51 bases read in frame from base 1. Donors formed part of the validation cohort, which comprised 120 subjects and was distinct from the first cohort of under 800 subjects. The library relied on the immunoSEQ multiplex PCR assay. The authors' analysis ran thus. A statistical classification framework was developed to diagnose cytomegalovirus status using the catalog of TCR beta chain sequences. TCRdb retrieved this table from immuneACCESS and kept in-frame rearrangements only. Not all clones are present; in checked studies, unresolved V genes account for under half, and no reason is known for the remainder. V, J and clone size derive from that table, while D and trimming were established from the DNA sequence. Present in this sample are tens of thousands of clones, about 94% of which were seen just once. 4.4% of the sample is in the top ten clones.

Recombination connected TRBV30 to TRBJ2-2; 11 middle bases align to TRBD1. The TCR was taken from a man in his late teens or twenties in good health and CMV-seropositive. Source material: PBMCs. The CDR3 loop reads CAWSVLVGDRGSGELFF. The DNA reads TGTGCCTGGAGTGTACTGGTTGGGGACAGGGGGTCCGGGGAGCTGTTTTTT. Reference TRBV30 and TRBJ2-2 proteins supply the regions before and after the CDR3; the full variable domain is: SQTIHQWPATLVQPVGSPLSLECTVEGTSNPNLYWYRQAAGRGLQLLFYSVGIGQISSEVPQNLSASRPQDRQFILSSKKLLLSDSGFYLCAWSVLVGDRGSGELFFGEGSRLTVL.